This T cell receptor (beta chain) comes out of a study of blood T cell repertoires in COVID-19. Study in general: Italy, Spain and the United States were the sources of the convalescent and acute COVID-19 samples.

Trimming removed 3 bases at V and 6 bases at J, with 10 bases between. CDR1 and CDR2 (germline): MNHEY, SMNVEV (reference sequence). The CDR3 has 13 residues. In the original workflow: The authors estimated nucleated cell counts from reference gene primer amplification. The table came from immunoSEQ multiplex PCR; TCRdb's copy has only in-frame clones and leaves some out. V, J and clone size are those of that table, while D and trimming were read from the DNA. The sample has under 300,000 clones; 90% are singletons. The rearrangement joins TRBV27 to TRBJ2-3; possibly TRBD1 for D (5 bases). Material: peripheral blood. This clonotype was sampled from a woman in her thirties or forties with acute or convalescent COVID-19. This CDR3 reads CASSFRVFDTQYF. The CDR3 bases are TGTGCCAGCAGTTTCAGGGTGTTTGATACGCAGTATTTT.